The clone carrying this TCR beta chain has ten or more counts. Its antigen is still unknown. TCRdb called the reads again in MiXCR, with one record for every CDR3 protein. This table has 500,000 or so distinct CDR3 sequences, 16% appearing once. This record comes from a study of T cell repertoires in cytomegalovirus infection. About the study: Shared public TCR beta signatures pointed to both CMV infection and a matching HLA type.

This CDR3 spans 14 amino acids. Trimming cost V 1 base and J 7 bases; bases outside gene matches: 3. CDR1 is SEHNR, CDR2 FQNEAQ, per germline (reference sequence). Study conclusions and caveats: CMV carriers having the relevant HLA were flagged by cumulative public TCR beta family frequency. Dominating the ex vivo response were HLA-C-restricted CMV-specific TCR beta clonotypes.

This TCR was sampled from a human donor in good health (CMV status not recorded). Some clones in this sample may be carry-over from other donors' samples. Sequenced material: CD8+ T cells from PBMCs. This chain connects TRBV7-9 to TRBJ2-1; 8 bases align to TRBD1. In DNA form, the CDR3 reads TGTGCCAGCAGCTTAGGACGACAGGGGAATGAGCAGTTCTTC. It yields the protein CASSLGRQGNEQFF.